This T cell receptor (beta chain) emerged from a study of blood T cells in healthy people across ages. Isolation of PBMCs gave at least 6.5 million cells per sample. A sample-barcoded 5' primer and a J-beta primer mix were used in a second PCR of roughly 7 to 11 cycles. A template-switch adaptor with 12 random nucleotides tagged each cDNA molecule. TCRdb redid the calling of the 5' RACE reads with MiXCR, one entry per CDR3 protein. The table includes approximately 900,000 distinct CDR3 sequences, 29% detected once. Trimming took 4 bases from V and 0 from J, leaving 18 bases between them. Germline CDR1 and CDR2: SGHTA and FQGTGA. The CDR3 is 17 amino acids. This same sample was also taken into another study, of T cells of mothers and their children. This second study notes: A few healthy Caucasian mothers served as donors, and their six children did as well.

The sequenced sample was blood. This TCR was recovered from a woman between 40 and 55 years old in good health. This sequence joins TRBV7-3 and TRBJ1-1; D is uncertain. The CDR3 is CASSSGMVARMNTEAFF. CDR3 nucleotides: TGTGCCAGCAGCTCAGGTATGGTGGCACGGATGAACACTGAAGCTTTCTTT.